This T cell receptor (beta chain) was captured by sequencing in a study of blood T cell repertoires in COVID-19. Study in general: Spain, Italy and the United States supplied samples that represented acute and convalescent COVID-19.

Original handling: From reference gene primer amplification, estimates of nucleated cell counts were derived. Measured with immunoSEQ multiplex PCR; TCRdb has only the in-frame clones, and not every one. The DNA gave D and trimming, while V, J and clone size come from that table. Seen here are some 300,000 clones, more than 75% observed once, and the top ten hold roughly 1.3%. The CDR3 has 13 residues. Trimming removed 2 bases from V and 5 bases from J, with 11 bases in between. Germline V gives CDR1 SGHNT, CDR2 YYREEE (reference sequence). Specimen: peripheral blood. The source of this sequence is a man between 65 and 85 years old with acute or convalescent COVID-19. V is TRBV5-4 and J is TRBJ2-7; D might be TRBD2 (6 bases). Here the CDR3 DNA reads TGTGCCAGCAGCTTCAAGGGCGGGAACGAGCAGTACTTC. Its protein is CASSFKGGNEQYF.